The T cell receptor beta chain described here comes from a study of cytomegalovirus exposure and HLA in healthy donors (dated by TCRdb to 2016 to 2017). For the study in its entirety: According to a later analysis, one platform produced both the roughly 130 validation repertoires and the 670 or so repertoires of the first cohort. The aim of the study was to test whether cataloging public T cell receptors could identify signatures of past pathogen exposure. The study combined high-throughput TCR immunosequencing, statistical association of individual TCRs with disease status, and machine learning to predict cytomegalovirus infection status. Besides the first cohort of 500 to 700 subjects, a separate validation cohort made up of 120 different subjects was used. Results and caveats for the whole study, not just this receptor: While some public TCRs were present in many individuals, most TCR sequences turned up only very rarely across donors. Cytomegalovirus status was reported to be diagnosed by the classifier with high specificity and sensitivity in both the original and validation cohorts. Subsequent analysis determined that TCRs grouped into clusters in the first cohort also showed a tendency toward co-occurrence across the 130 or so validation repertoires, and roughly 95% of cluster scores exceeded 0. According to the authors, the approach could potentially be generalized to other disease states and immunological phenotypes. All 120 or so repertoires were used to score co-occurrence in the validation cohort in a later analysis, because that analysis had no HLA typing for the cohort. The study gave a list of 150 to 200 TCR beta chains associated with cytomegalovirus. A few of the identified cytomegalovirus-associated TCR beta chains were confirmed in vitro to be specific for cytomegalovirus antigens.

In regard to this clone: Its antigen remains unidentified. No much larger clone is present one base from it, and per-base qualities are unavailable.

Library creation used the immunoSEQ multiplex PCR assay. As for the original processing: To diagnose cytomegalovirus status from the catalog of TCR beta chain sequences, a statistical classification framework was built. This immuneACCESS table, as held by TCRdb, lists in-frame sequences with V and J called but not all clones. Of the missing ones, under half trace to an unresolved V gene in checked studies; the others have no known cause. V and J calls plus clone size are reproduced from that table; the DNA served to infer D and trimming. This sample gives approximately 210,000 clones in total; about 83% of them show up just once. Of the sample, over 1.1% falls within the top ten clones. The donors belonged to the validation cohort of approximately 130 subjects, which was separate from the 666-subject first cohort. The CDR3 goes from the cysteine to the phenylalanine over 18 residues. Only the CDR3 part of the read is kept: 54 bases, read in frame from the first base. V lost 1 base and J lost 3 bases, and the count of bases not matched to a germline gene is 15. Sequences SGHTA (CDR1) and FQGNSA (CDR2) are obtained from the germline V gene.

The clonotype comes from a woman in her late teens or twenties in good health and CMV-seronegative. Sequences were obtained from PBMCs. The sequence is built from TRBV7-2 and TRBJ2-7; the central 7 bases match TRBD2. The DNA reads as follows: TGTGCCAGCAGCTTAGTAGGGTCGGGGAGGGTAGGGAACTACGAGCAGTACTTC. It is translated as CASSLVGSGRVGNYEQYF.